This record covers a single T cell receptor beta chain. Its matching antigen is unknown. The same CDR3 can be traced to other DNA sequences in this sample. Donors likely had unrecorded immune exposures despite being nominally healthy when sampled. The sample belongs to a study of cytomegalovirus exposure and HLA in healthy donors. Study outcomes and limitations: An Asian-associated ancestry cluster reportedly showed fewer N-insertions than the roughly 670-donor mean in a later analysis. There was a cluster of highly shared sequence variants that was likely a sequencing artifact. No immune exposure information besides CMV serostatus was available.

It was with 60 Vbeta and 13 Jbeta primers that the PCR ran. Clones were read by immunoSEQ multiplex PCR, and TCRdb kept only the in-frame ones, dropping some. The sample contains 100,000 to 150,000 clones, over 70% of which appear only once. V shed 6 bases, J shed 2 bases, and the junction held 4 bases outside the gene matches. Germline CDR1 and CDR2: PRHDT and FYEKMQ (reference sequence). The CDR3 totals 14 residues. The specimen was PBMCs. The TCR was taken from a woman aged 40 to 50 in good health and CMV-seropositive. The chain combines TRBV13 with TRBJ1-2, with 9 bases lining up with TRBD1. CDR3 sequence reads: CASSHGTGNYGYTF. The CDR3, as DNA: TGTGCCAGCAGTCATGGGACAGGGAACTATGGCTACACCTTC.